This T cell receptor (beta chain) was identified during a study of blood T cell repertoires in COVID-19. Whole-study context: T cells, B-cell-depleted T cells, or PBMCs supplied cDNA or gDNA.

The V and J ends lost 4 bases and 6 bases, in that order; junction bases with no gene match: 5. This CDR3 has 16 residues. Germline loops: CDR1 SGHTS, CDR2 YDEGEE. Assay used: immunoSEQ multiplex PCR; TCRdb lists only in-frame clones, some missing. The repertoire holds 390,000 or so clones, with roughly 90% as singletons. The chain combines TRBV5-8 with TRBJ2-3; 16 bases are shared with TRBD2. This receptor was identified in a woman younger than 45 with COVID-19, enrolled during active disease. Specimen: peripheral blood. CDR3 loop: CASSRGTSGRADTQYF. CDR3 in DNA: TGTGCCAGCAGCCGAGGGACTAGCGGGAGGGCGGATACGCAGTATTTT.